This TCR beta chain stems from a study of blood T cell repertoires in COVID-19. Study at large: The United States, Italy and Spain were the sources of the acute and convalescent COVID-19 samples. T cells, B-cell-depleted T cells, or PBMCs supplied cDNA or gDNA.

V was pared by 6 bases and J by 3 bases, with 1 base of the junction left unmatched. Germline assignment: CDR1 SQVTM and CDR2 ANQGSEA. CDR3 length: 12 amino acids. As originally analysed: Quantification of nucleated cells was approximated via reference gene primer amplification. Only in-frame clones appear in the TCRdb table, and some are missing; sequencing was by immunoSEQ multiplex PCR. Clonal size and the V and J genes are those of that table, whereas D and trimming came from the DNA. The table includes about 210,000 clones, about 91% detected once. The chain is built from TRBV29-1 and TRBJ2-7; TRBD1 agrees at 11 bases. The sequence derives from a young man with active or convalescent COVID-19. Material for sequencing was peripheral blood. The DNA for the CDR3 is TGCAGCGTAGGGACAGGGGGCTACGAGCAGTACTTC. The encoded protein is CSVGTGGYEQYF.